This TCR beta chain was captured in a study of naive and memory T cell subsets. Ligated cDNA underwent four rounds of PCR with nested alpha and beta constant region primers and SP2. Alpha and beta constant region primers primed reverse transcription for blood and skin samples. TCRdb redid the calling of the 5' RACE reads with MiXCR, one entry per CDR3 protein. Of more than 60,000 distinct CDR3 sequences listed, approximately 8% were seen once; the top ten hold roughly 19%. An oligonucleotide containing a UMI was ligated to the 3' end of TCR cDNA. Adult healthy volunteers gave 2.5 ml peripheral blood for whole-blood RNA. Trimming stripped 0 bases from V and 7 bases from J, with 7 bases between. The CDR3 runs 12 residues. In germline, CDR1 is SGHRS, CDR2 YFSETQ. Notes on the study in general: This RNA-based method may be sensitive to activation-related transcript changes.

There are a few counts of this clonotype. The antigen is undetermined. The V call is TRBV5-1, the J call TRBJ1-1; D gene unclear. The TCR was taken from a female donor in good health. CDR3 in amino acids: CASSLAGYEAFF. Written as DNA, the CDR3 is TGCGCCAGCAGCTTGGCGGGGTATGAAGCTTTCTTT.